These 10 T cell receptor beta chains were sequenced from one sample in a study of blood T cell repertoires in COVID-19. Assay: immunoSEQ multiplex PCR; the TCRdb copy retains only in-frame clones and omits some. In the table there are over 55,000 clones, over 70% of which are singletons. Sequenced input: peripheral blood. These receptors all come from a man aged 50 to 59 with active COVID-19.

The CDR3 is CASSLSQGRQPQHF. The DNA for the CDR3 is TGTGCCAGCAGCTTGTCACAGGGGAGGCAGCCCCAGCATTTT. V and J are TRBV5-5 and TRBJ1-5; 7 bases are a match to TRBD1. Germline CDR1 is SGHKS and CDR2 is YYEKEE (reference sequence). V gave up 1 base and J gave up 7 bases; unmatched junction bases: 5. The CDR3 runs 14 residues.

This chain links TRBV7-2 with TRBJ2-1; TRBD2 matches at 7 bases. This CDR3 comprises 17 residues. Trimming cost V 4 bases and J 0 bases; bases outside gene matches: 9. CDR1 and CDR2 (germline): SGHTA, FQGNSA. CDR3 loop: CASSSTLGGSSYNEQFF. Written as DNA, the CDR3 is TGTGCCAGCAGCTCCACCCTCGGGGGGAGCTCCTACAATGAGCAGTTCTTC.

The chain employs TRBV7-9 and TRBJ1-1; 10 nucleotides line up with TRBD1. From germline, CDR1 is SEHNR and CDR2 FQNEAQ (reference sequence). The V segment lost 3 bases and the J segment 8 bases; nucleotides outside the gene matches: 9. The CDR3 is 15 residues long. CDR3 region: CASSFTTGTGVEAFF. In DNA form, the CDR3 reads TGTGCCAGCAGCTTTACTACCGGGACAGGGGTCGAAGCTTTCTTT.

J is TRBJ2-5 and V is TRBV7-2, with a weak D call TRBD1 (5 bases). V lost 1 base and J lost 4, with 10 bases in between. This CDR3 region has 14 residues. Germline V lookup: CDR1 SGHTA, CDR2 FQGNSA. Here the CDR3 reads CASSLGRRAETQYF. DNA of the CDR3: TGTGCCAGCAGCTTAGGACGCAGGGCAGAGACCCAGTACTTC.

Concerning this clone itself: The identical CDR3 is also encoded by other nucleotide sequences in the sample. The CDR3 sequence is CASSGRGFGYTF. The CDR3 coding sequence is TGTGCCAGCAGTGGAAGGGGGTTTGGCTACACCTTC. This sequence joins TRBV28 and TRBJ1-2, with D perhaps TRBD1 (6 bases). The CDR3 runs to 12 residues. Germline assignment: CDR1 MDHEN and CDR2 SYDVKM. Between the trimmed V and J ends, which lost 5 bases and 7 bases, there was a span of 11 bases.

This clone was found once. This chain uses TRBV27 with TRBJ1-5; possible D gene TRBD1, 6 bases. The germline CDR1 and CDR2 sequences are MNHEY and SMNVEV (reference sequence). Trimming removed 2 bases from V and 11 bases from J, with 25 bases in between. CDR3 length: 17 residues. CDR3 in amino acids: CASSLSSPSGGAGTQHF. Written as DNA, the CDR3 is TGTGCCAGCAGTTTAAGTTCACCGAGTGGGGGGGCTGGGACCCAGCATTTT.

The V gene is TRBV5-8, the J gene TRBJ1-2; D is uncertain. The CDR3 contains 15 residues. Germline V lookup: CDR1 SGHTS, CDR2 YDEGEE. The V gene lost 0 bases and the J gene lost 2 bases, with 11 bases spanning the gap. DNA for the CDR3: TGTGCCAGCAGCTTGGTAGAGGCAGACAACTATGGCTACACCTTC. Encoded protein: CASSLVEADNYGYTF.

V gene TRBV5-1 combines with J gene TRBJ1-4; D not certain. The length of the CDR3 is 13 residues. Trimming cost V 4 bases and J 7 bases, with 11 bases left between them. Per the germline V gene, CDR1 is SGHRS and CDR2 is YFSETQ. This CDR3 reads CASSGRRGEKLFF. The DNA of the CDR3 is TGCGCCAGCAGCGGCAGGCGGGGTGAAAAACTGTTTTTT.

The chain recombines TRBV5-6 with TRBJ1-6, with 9 bases aligning to TRBD1. This CDR3 comprises 15 residues. CDR1 and CDR2 (germline): SGHDT, YYEEEE. V dropped 2 bases and J dropped 7; count of bases not matched to a gene: 4. The CDR3 is CASSFLGQGNSPLHF. The CDR3 DNA reads as TGTGCCAGCAGCTTTCTCGGACAGGGGAATTCACCCCTCCACTTT.

Only a few counts were recorded for this clone. The J gene is TRBJ2-3, the V gene TRBV5-5, with a weak D call TRBD1 (6 bases). Germline V gene data show CDR1 as SGHKS and CDR2 as YYEKEE (reference sequence). There are 14 residues in the CDR3. The V end lost 4 bases, the J end lost 4 bases, and 13 bases lay between the germline ends. The DNA for the CDR3 is TGTGCCAGCAGCCTCACAGGGCGGCCAGATACGCAGTATTTT. It codes for CASSLTGRPDTQYF.